One T cell receptor beta chain is described in this entry. As handled by the study authors: Estimates of nucleated cell counts were drawn from the amplification of reference gene primers. Some clones are missing from TCRdb's copy, which holds only in-frame ones; the method was immunoSEQ multiplex PCR. V, J and clone size reflect that table, while D and trimming were determined from the DNA. This table holds fewer than 40,000 clones, over 75% found once. CDR3 size: 15 residues. Germline CDR1 SGHTA, CDR2 FQGNSA. J gave up 10 bases and V 1 base, and 11 bases lay outside the gene matches. The data are from a study of blood T cell repertoires in COVID-19. Study as a whole: The United States, Italy and Spain provided the acute and convalescent COVID-19 samples. Sources were T cells, B-cell-depleted T cells, or PBMCs; the material itself was cDNA or gDNA.

The chain employs TRBV7-2 and TRBJ2-5, with 8 bases that match TRBD2. This TCR was sampled from a man older than 75 with active or convalescent COVID-19. The sample taken for sequencing was peripheral blood. For the CDR3, the DNA is TGTGCCAGCAGCTTAGTCGCAGCGGGGGAAGGATACCAGTACTTC. Amino acids: CASSLVAAGEGYQYF.